This T cell receptor (beta chain) was documented in a study of beta chain features in type 1 diabetes. Study-wide background: Healthy donors resembled patients in age, gender and cell yields. Study findings and constraints: Any PCR bias toward short templates would affect both groups alike. Patients' naive, central memory and Treg TCRB repertoires seemed closer to one another than those of healthy donors.

The germline gives CDR1 SQVTM, CDR2 ANQGSEA. The CDR3 has 14 residues. V shed 7 bases and J shed 2 bases, with 15 bases lying between them. On this clone itself: Its antigen is currently unknown.

By way of CD45RO/CCR7/CD25/CD127/CD95/CD27, the CD4+ regulatory, stem cell-like memory, central memory and naive cells were sorted. The sequenced template was cDNA made from the entire isolated RNA. TCRdb's table, derived via immunoSEQ multiplex PCR, lists solely in-frame clones and lacks some. The sample shows 300,000 to 350,000 clones, roughly 21% of them seen only once. The rearrangement links TRBV29-1 to TRBJ1-5; D may be TRBD1 (5 bases). This TCR was sampled from a young woman in good health. The sequencing sample was made of naive CD4+ T cells from blood. The CDR3 nucleotides are TGCAGCGCCCGATGGGGGGGTGGCAATCAGCCCCAGCATTTT. Translating gives CSARWGGGNQPQHF. Filled out from reference TRBV29-1 and TRBJ1-5, the complete variable domain reads SAVISQKPSRDICQRGTSLTIQCQVDSQVTMMFWYRQQPGQSLTLIATANQGSEATYESGFVIDKFPISRPNLTFSTLTVSNMSPEDSSIYLCSARWGGGNQPQHFGDGTRLSIL.